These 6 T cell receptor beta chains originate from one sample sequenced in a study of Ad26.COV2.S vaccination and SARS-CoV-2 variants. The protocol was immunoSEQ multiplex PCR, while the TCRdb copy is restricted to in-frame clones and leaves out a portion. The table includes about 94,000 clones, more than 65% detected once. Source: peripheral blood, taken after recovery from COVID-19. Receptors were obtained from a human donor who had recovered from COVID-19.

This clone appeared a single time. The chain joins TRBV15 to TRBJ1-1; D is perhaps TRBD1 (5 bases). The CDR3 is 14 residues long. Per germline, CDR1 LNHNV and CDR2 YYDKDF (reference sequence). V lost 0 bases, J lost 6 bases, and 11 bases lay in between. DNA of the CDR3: TGTGCCACCAGCAGAGATCTCAGGGCGGCTGAAGCTTTCTTT. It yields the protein CATSRDLRAAEAFF. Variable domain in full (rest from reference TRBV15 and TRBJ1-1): DAMVIQNPRYQVTQFGKPVTLSCSQTLNHNVMYWYQQKSSQAPKLLFHYYDKDFNNEADTPDNFQSRRPNTSFCFLDIRSPGLGDTAMYLCATSRDLRAAEAFFGQGTRLTVV.

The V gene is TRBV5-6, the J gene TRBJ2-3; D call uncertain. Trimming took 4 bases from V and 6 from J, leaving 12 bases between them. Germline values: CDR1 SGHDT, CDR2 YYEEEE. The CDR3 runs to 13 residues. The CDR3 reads CASSQLTDDTQYF. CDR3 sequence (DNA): TGTGCCAGCAGCCAACTAACAGACGATACGCAGTATTTT.

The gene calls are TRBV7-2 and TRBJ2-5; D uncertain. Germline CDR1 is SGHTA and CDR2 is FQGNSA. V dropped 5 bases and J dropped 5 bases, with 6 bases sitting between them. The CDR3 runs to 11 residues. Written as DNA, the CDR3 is TGTGCCAGCAGCATTGGGGAGACCCAGTACTTC. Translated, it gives CASSIGETQYF. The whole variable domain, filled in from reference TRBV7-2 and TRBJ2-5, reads GAGVSQSPSNKVTEKGKDVELRCDPISGHTALYWYRQSLGQGLEFLIYFQGNSAPDKSGLPSDRFSAERTGGSVSTLTIQRTQQEDSAVYLCASSIGETQYFGPGTRLLVL.

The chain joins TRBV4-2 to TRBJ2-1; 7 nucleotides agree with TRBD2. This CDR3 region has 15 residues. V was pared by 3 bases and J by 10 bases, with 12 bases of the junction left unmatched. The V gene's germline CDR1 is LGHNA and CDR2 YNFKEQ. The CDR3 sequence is CASSQSGTTAEEQFF. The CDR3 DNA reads TGTGCCAGCAGCCAGTCCGGGACTACCGCCGAAGAGCAGTTCTTC.

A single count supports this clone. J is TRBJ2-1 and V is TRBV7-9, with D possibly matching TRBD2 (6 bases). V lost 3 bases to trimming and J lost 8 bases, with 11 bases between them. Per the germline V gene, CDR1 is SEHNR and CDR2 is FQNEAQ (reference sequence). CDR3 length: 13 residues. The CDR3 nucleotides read TGTGCCAGCAGCTTCCGGGACTTGGATGAGCAGTTCTTC. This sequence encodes CASSFRDLDEQFF.

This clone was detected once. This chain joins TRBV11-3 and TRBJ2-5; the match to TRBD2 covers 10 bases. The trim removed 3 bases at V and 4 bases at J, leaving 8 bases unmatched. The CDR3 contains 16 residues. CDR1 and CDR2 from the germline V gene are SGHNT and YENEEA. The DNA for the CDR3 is TGTGCCAGCAGCTTGGGAGGAGCGGGAGGGAGAGAGACCCAGTACTTC. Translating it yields CASSLGGAGGRETQYF. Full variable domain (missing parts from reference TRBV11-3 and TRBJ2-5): EAGVVQSPRYKIIEKKQPVAFWCNPISGHNTLYWYLQNLGQGPELLIRYENEEAVDDSQLPKDRFSAERLKGVDSTLKIQPAELGDSAVYLCASSLGGAGGRETQYFGPGTRLLVL.